This entry features one TCR beta chain sequence. The target antigen is unknown. This sample is part of a study of persistence of HIV-infected CD4 T cells. Background on the study: CD4+ T cells responding to CMV or HIV-1 Gag were isolated. Study results and caveats: Compared with CD3/CD28-stimulated cells, CMV- and Gag-responding cells showed lower TCRbeta richness.

This was the immunoSEQ version 4 assay in survey mode. Some clones are missing from TCRdb's copy, which holds only in-frame ones; the method was immunoSEQ multiplex PCR. The sample contains 25,000 to 30,000 clones, over 65% of which appear only once. Stimulation used 10 ug/mL lysate from CMV-infected fibroblasts. Sorted nonresponding memory CD4+ T cells were CD40L-negative, CD69-negative, CD45RO-high. CD4+ T cell counts exceeded 400 cells/uL; CMV serology was positive. Stimulated PBMCs had first been depleted of CD8+ T cells. This clonotype was obtained from an adult woman with HIV who was CMV-seropositive. Sequenced here: CD4+ T cells sorted from PBMCs after approximately 19-hour stimulation, sampled from a patient who received antiretroviral therapy.

CDR3 protein: CASSQGGHVQETQYF. CDR3 DNA: TGTGCCAGCAGCCAAGGAGGCCACGTACAAGAGACCCAGTACTTC. This chain uses TRBV4-2 with TRBJ2-5; no clear D. Per germline, CDR1 LGHNA and CDR2 YNFKEQ. The CDR3 is 15 residues long. V lost 1 base to trimming and J lost 2 bases, with 11 bases between them.